This is a list of T cell receptor beta chains from one sample in a study of T cell responses to AZD1222 COVID-19 vaccine. Assay used: immunoSEQ multiplex PCR; TCRdb lists only in-frame clones, some missing. The sample holds tens of thousands of clones, approximately 88% seen once. Sample: peripheral blood, taken on day 0 of AZD1222 vaccination. The receptors here all came from an adult in good health. The CDR3 runs from the conserved cysteine through the conserved F or W. The D gene is left open where the match is weak. Where a row states a size, it is once, few, many or the class of an expanded clone; other rows omit it.

d_gene: -
v_gene: TRBV6-5
abundance: -
j_gene: TRBJ1-6
CDR3aa: CASSFSESYNSPLHF
CDR3nt: TGTGCCAGCAGTTTTTCAGAATCCTATAATTCACCCCTCCACTTT

d_gene: -
v_gene: TRBV19
abundance: -
j_gene: TRBJ2-1
CDR3aa: CASSTRDWGDNEQFF
CDR3nt: TGTGCCAGTAGTACCCGGGACTGGGGGGACAATGAGCAGTTCTTC

d_gene: TRBD2
v_gene: TRBV19
abundance: -
j_gene: TRBJ2-3
CDR3aa: CASSRPAGERGNTQYF
CDR3nt: TGTGCCAGTAGTAGGCCAGCGGGAGAGCGAGGGAATACGCAGTATTTT

d_gene: TRBD1
v_gene: TRBV5-1
abundance: -
j_gene: TRBJ1-3
CDR3aa: CARRDRLSGNTIYF
CDR3nt: TGCGCCAGGAGGGACAGGCTCTCTGGAAACACCATATATTTT

d_gene: -
v_gene: TRBV15
abundance: -
j_gene: TRBJ2-1
CDR3aa: CATSREIAVSYNEQFF
CDR3nt: TGTGCCACCAGCAGAGAAATAGCGGTGTCCTACAATGAGCAGTTCTTC

d_gene: -
v_gene: TRBV4-2
abundance: -
j_gene: TRBJ2-3
CDR3aa: CASSQDKGGKGTQYF
CDR3nt: TGTGCCAGCAGCCAAGACAAGGGAGGAAAGGGAACGCAGTATTTT

d_gene: TRBD1
v_gene: TRBV5-1
abundance: -
j_gene: TRBJ1-5
CDR3aa: CASSLEGARNQPQHF
CDR3nt: TGCGCCAGCAGCTTGGAGGGGGCGCGAAATCAGCCCCAGCATTTT

d_gene: -
v_gene: TRBV24-1
abundance: -
j_gene: TRBJ1-5
CDR3aa: CATSDSRLQMEPQHF
CDR3nt: TGTGCCACCAGTGATTCCAGGTTACAAATGGAGCCCCAGCATTTT

d_gene: -
v_gene: TRBV7-3
abundance: once
j_gene: TRBJ2-5
CDR3aa: CASSLLAETQYF
CDR3nt: TGTGCCAGCAGCTTACTAGCAGAGACCCAGTACTTC

d_gene: -
v_gene: TRBV30
abundance: -
j_gene: TRBJ1-2
CDR3aa: CAWSVGILGGYGYTF
CDR3nt: TGTGCCTGGAGTGTAGGCATATTAGGGGGTTATGGCTACACCTTC

d_gene: -
v_gene: TRBV28
abundance: -
j_gene: TRBJ2-7
CDR3aa: CASSDSGPSSYEQYF
CDR3nt: TGTGCCAGCAGTGACAGCGGACCAAGCTCCTACGAGCAGTACTTC

d_gene: -
v_gene: TRBV6-1
abundance: -
j_gene: TRBJ1-3
CDR3aa: CASSEQAGEGRDSGNTIYF
CDR3nt: TGTGCCAGCAGTGAACAGGCTGGTGAGGGACGGGATTCTGGAAACACCATATATTTT

d_gene: TRBD1
v_gene: TRBV19
abundance: -
j_gene: TRBJ1-3
CDR3aa: CASSEQGLEGNTIYF
CDR3nt: TGTGCCAGTAGCGAACAGGGGTTGGAGGGAAACACCATATATTTT

d_gene: -
v_gene: TRBV16
abundance: few
j_gene: TRBJ1-5
CDR3aa: CASSQSVNQPQHF
CDR3nt: TGTGCCAGCAGCCAATCGGTCAATCAGCCCCAGCATTTT

d_gene: -
v_gene: TRBV5-1
abundance: -
j_gene: TRBJ2-1
CDR3aa: CASSPGSSGRKDEQFF
CDR3nt: TGCGCCAGCAGCCCCGGTAGTAGCGGTAGAAAAGATGAGCAGTTCTTC

d_gene: -
v_gene: TRBV11-2
abundance: -
j_gene: TRBJ1-2
CDR3aa: CASSHLGRGGTNGYTF
CDR3nt: TGTGCCAGCAGCCATTTAGGGCGAGGGGGGACCAATGGCTACACCTTC

d_gene: TRBD2
v_gene: TRBV20-1
abundance: -
j_gene: TRBJ2-7
CDR3aa: CSARLAGKQYF
CDR3nt: TGCAGTGCAAGACTAGCGGGAAAGCAGTACTTC

d_gene: TRBD1
v_gene: TRBV12-3/TRBV12-4
abundance: -
j_gene: TRBJ2-7
CDR3aa: CASRPTGVSEQYF
CDR3nt: TGTGCCAGCAGGCCGACAGGGGTCTCCGAGCAGTACTTC

d_gene: -
v_gene: TRBV25-1
abundance: -
j_gene: TRBJ2-2
CDR3aa: CASSEGGGSPLEELFF
CDR3nt: TGTGCCAGCAGTGAAGGGGGGGGCAGTCCCCTTGAGGAGCTGTTTTTT

d_gene: -
v_gene: TRBV2
abundance: -
j_gene: TRBJ2-7
CDR3aa: CASSGFREGEQYF
CDR3nt: TGTGCCAGCAGTGGTTTCAGGGAAGGCGAGCAGTACTTC